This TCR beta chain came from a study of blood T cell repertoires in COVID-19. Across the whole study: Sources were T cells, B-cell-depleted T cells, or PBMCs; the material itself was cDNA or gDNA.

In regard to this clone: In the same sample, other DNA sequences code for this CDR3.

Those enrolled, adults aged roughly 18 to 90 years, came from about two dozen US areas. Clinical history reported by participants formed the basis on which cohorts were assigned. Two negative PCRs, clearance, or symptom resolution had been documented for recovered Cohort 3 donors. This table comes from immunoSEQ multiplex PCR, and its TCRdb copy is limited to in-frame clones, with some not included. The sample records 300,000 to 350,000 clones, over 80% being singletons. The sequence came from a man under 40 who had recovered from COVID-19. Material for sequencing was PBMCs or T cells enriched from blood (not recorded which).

Written as DNA, the CDR3 is TGCGCCAGCAGCTTGGATACAGGGGGAAGGTACGAGCAGTACTTC. Protein: CASSLDTGGRYEQYF. This chain joins TRBV5-1 and TRBJ2-7; 8 nucleotides line up with TRBD1. J lost 4 bases, V lost 0 bases, and 6 bases had no gene match. Germline values: CDR1 SGHRS, CDR2 YFSETQ. The CDR3 is made up of 15 amino acids.